This T cell receptor (beta chain) was profiled in a study of PD-1 blockade in classical Hodgkin lymphoma (dated by TCRdb to 2018 to 2020). With regard to the full study: Nivolumab dosing was 3 mg/kg intravenously every 2 weeks, continuing until either disease progression or unacceptable toxicity. The study used CyTOF and TCR beta sequencing to define a peripheral blood immune signature of response to PD-1 blockade in classical Hodgkin lymphoma.

Summary of the overall study and its limitations: Diversity was lower in patients who began nivolumab less than 1 year after ASCT, so these patients were left out of later analyses to avoid confounding by immune reconstitution. By C4D1, a significant rise was seen in CD4+ TCR diversity but not in CD8+ TCR diversity (p=0.0027 vs p=0.16), and the rise was most apparent among complete responders (p=0.02). Baseline TCR diversity was reported to be lower in newly diagnosed patients than in healthy donors, and even lower in relapsed/refractory patients. The study covered only a single clinical trial cohort, and the causes of the repertoire differences, possibly disease activity or prior therapy, were still not defined. Trial patients achieving complete response had baseline diversity similar to newly diagnosed patients, whereas partial responders and progressors had significantly lower diversity.

CDR3 length: 15 amino acids, cysteine to phenylalanine. Of the read, only the CDR3 DNA is kept; its 45 bases are in frame from base 1. V is clipped by 4 bases and J by 5 bases, and the sequence between their germline boundaries is 19 bases long. The germline V gene specifies SGHRS as CDR1 and YFSETQ as CDR2. The sample holds a few counts of this clone. There is no known antigen for this receptor. No per-base quality is available; no much larger clone lies one base away. What this sample's time point label stands for: cycle 2 day 1 (C2D1) of nivolumab. Every trial patient had relapsed after autologous stem cell transplantation, and cohorts A, B and C differed in prior brentuximab vedotin exposure. The trial cohort comprised more than 55 patients with relapsed/refractory classical Hodgkin lymphoma whose best overall responses were complete response, partial response or progressive disease. Trial patients were treated with single-agent nivolumab in the multi-cohort phase II CheckMate 205 trial. An independent review committee assessed best overall response by applying the 2007 International Working Group response criteria. Trial PBMCs were collected just before the start of nivolumab (C1D1) and during therapy at cycle 2 day 1 and cycle 4 day 1. Peripheral blood was collected in 8 mL Vacutainer Cell Preparation Tubes, from which PBMCs were isolated by centrifugation and then cryopreserved.

Genomic DNA was extracted with the Qiagen DNeasy kit from unsorted PBMCs and from negatively selected CD4+ and CD8+ fractions. Amplification of TCR beta CDR3 regions was done by immunoSEQ multiplex PCR with primers that anneal to V and J segments. A synthetic immune receptor repertoire was used to minimize amplification bias, and any remaining bias was removed computationally after sequencing. In the source study's methods: Custom Python scripts were used to quantify repertoire diversity as the Shannon entropy index. Unsorted, CD4+ and CD8+ repertoires were examined separately, except in combined analyses, for which CD4+ and CD8+ sequences were merged in silico. Clonal expansion was defined as a frequency increase of at least 2-fold after treatment compared with C1D1, and clones undetected at baseline were assigned a pseudocount of 0.5. Singleton clones were defined as clones with 0 or 1 copy at C1D1, and non-singleton clones were defined as clones with 2 or more copies. Clones expanded in unsorted samples were assigned a CD4+, CD8+ or unknown annotation through matching of protein sequences in sorted samples from the same patient. Wilcoxon tests on paired samples were used to test changes in diversity from C1D1 to C4D1. TCRdb's version of the immuneACCESS table is confined to in-frame rearrangements and falls short of the full clone set. An unresolved V gene accounts for under half of the shortfall where checked; the remainder is of unknown origin. V and J calls and clone size are those listed in that table; D and trimming were worked out from the DNA. This sample has over 85,000 clones in its table, and 80% to 90% of those were observed once. The top ten constitute roughly 15% of the sample.

Source: peripheral blood mononuclear cells (PBMCs), taken before the second cycle of nivolumab. This receptor was identified in a human donor with classical Hodgkin lymphoma. This sequence uses TRBV5-1 and TRBJ2-7; the D gene is perhaps TRBD2, from 6 matching bases. The CDR3 in this case is CASSPTGSIGNEQYF. The DNA sequence is as follows: TGCGCCAGCAGCCCCACCGGGAGCATCGGGAACGAGCAGTACTTC. Supplemented by the reference TRBV5-1 and TRBJ2-7 proteins around the CDR3, the complete variable domain is KAGVTQTPRYLIKTRGQQVTLSCSPISGHRSVSWYQQTPGQGLQFLFEYFSETQRNKGNFPGRFSGRQFSNSRSEMNVSTLELGDSALYLCASSPTGSIGNEQYFGPGTRLTVT.